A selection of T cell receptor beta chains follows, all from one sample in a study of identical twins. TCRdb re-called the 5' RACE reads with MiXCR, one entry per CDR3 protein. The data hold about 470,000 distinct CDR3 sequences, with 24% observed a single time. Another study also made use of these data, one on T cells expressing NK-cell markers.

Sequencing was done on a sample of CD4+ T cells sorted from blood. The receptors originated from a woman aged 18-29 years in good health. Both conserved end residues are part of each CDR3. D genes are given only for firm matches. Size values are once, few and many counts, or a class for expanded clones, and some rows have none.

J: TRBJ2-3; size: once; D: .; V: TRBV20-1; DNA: TGCAGTGCTAGAGTCATTGGCACAGATACGCAGTATTTT; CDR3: CSARVIGTDTQYF
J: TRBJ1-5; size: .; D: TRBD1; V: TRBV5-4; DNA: TGTGCCAGCAGCTTGGTTCCCCGACAGGGTGGGAGAATGGGGGATCAGCCCCAGCATTTT; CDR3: CASSLVPRQGGRMGDQPQHF
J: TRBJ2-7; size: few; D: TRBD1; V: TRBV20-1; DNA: TGCAGTGCCACAACCGGGACAGGGATCAGCGAGCAGTACTTC; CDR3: CSATTGTGISEQYF
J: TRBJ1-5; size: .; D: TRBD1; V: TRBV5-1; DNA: TGCGCCAGCAGCTATGGGACAGGGGGCTATCAGCCCCAGCATTTT; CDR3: CASSYGTGGYQPQHF
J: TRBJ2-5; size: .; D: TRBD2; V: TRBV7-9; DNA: TGTGCCAGCAGCTTAGGAAGCGGGAGGGACCGCGAGACCCAGTACTTC; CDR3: CASSLGSGRDRETQYF
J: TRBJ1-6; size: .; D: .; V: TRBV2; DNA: TGTGCCGCGAGTACGGACAGTGGCTCACCCCTCCACTTT; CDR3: CAASTDSGSPLHF
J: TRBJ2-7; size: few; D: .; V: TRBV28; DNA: TGTGCCAGCAAGGTTAAGATCCACTCCTACGAGCAGTACTTC; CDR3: CASKVKIHSYEQYF
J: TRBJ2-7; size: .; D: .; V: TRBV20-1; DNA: TGCAGTGCCGCCCTACCCGTCAAGGGTAGGGAGCAGTACTTC; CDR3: CSAALPVKGREQYF
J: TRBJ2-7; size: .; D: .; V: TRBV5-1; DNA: TGCGCCAGCAGCACTCTAGGAAGGTACGAGCAGTACTTC; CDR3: CASSTLGRYEQYF
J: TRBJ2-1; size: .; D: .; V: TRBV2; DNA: TGTGCCAGCAGGGGAGACTGGTCTGAGCAGTTCTTC; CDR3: CASRGDWSEQFF
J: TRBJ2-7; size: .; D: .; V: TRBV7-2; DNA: TGTGCCAGCAGCTTCCGGGACGGCTTCTCCTACGAGCAGTACTTC; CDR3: CASSFRDGFSYEQYF
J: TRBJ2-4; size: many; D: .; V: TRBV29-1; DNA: TGCAGCGTTGATTCAGATATCAAAAACATTCAGTACTTC; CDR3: CSVDSDIKNIQYF
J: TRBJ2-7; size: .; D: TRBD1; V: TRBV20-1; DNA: TGCAGTGCTAACAGGGGCTTCTACGAGCAGTACTTC; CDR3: CSANRGFYEQYF
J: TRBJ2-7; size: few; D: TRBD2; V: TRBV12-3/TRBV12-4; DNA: TGTGCCAGCAGTCTCGAACTGTTAGCGGGGGCCGAGCAGTACTTC; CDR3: CASSLELLAGAEQYF
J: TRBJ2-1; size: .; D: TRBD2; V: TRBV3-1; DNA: TGTGCCAGCAGCTCAAGGTGGCGGGGGGGTCACAATGAGCAGTTCTTC; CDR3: CASSSRWRGGHNEQFF
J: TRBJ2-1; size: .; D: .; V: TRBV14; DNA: TGTGCCAGCAGCCAAGATAGGCGGGGGCGCTACAATGAGCAGTTCTTC; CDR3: CASSQDRRGRYNEQFF
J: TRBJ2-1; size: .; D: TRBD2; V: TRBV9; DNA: TGTGCCAGCAGCGTAGCCCCTAGCGGGATACATGAGCAGTTCTTC; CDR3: CASSVAPSGIHEQFF
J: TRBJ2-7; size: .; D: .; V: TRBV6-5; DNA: TGTGCCAGCAACCGCAGGGGCGGCGAGCAGTACTTC; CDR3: CASNRRGGEQYF
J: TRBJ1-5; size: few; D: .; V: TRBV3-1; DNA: TGTGCCAGCAGCCCAAGCGGCGGCAGCAATCAGCCCCAGCATTTT; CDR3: CASSPSGGSNQPQHF
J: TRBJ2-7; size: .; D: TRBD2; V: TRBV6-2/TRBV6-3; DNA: TGTGCCAGCAGTGACGCCGGGACTAGCGGTTCCTACGAGCAGTACTTC; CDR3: CASSDAGTSGSYEQYF
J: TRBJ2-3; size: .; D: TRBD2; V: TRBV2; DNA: TGTGCCAGCAGTGATTTGGGGGGGGGGACAGATACGCAGTATTTT; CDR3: CASSDLGGGTDTQYF
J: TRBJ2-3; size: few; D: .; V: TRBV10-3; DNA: TGTGCCATCATGGGAGTTGGCACAGATACGCAGTATTTT; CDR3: CAIMGVGTDTQYF
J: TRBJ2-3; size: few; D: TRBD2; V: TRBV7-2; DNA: TGTGCCAGCAGCCCCCGGGCGGGAGCTCACACAGATACGCAGTATTTT; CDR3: CASSPRAGAHTDTQYF
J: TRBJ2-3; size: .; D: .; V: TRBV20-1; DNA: TGCAGTGCTAGAGTACTAGGTTTGGGCACAGATACGCAGTATTTT; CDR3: CSARVLGLGTDTQYF
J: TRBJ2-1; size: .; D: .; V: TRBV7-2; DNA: TGTGCCAGCAGCTTAGATAATTTTTCAGCGGGTGAGCAGTTCTTC; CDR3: CASSLDNFSAGEQFF
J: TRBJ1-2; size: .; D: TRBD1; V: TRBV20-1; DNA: TGCAGTGCTAGAGTAGCGGCGGGGACAGGGGGCGCGGAGGGCTACACCTTC; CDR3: CSARVAAGTGGAEGYTF
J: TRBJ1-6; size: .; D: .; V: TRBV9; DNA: TGTGCCAGCAGCGTCACTATAGGGGACGGGAATTCACCCCTCCACTTT; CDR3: CASSVTIGDGNSPLHF
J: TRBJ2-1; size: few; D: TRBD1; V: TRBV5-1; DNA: TGCGCCAGCAGCTTGGCCGACAGGGGAGACTACAATGAGCAGTTCTTC; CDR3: CASSLADRGDYNEQFF
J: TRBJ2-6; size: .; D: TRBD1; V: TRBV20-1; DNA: TGCAGTGCTTCTGGACAGGACCAAAGCTCTGGGGCCAACGTCCTGACTTTC; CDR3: CSASGQDQSSGANVLTF
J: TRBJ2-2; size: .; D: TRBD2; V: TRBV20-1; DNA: TGCAGTGTTAGAGCGGGACTTAACACCGGGGAGCTGTTTTTT; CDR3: CSVRAGLNTGELFF
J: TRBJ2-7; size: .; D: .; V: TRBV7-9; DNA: TGTGCCAGCAGCCGAGGACAGTCTTACTACGAGCAGTACTTC; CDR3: CASSRGQSYYEQYF
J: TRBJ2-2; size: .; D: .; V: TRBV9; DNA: TGTGCCAGCAGCGTGTTTCAGTTGGATACCGGGGAGCTGTTTTTT; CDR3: CASSVFQLDTGELFF
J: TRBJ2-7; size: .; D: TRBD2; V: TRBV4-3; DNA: TGCGCCAGCAGCCAGGGTACCGCGGGAGGGCGTGAGCAGTACTTC; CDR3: CASSQGTAGGREQYF
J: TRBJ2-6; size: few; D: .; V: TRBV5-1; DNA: TGCGCCAGCAGCTGGGGCTCTGGGGCCAACGTCCTGACTTTC; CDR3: CASSWGSGANVLTF
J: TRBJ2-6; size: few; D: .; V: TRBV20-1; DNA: TGCAGTGCTAGAGGGTCGGGCTCTGGGGCCAACGTCCTGACTTTC; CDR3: CSARGSGSGANVLTF
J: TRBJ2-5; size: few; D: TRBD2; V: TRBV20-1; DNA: TGCAGTGCTAGGGTTAGCGGGGGAGAGACCCAGTACTTC; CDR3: CSARVSGGETQYF
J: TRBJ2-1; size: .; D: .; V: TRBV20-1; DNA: TGCAGTGCTAGGTTCCGGTATGAGCAGTTCTTC; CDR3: CSARFRYEQFF
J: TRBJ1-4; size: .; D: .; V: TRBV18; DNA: TGTGCCAGCTCACCAATGGGGGTTGAAAAACTGTTTTTT; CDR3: CASSPMGVEKLFF
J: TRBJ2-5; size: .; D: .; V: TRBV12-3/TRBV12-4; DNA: TGTGCCAGCAGTTTATTCGGTGCTCTCCAAGAGACCCAGTACTTC; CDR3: CASSLFGALQETQYF
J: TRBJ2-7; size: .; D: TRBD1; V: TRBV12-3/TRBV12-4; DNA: TGTGCCAGCAGTTTAAGGATCCGCCGGGACAGGCTTTACGAGCAGTACTTC; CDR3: CASSLRIRRDRLYEQYF
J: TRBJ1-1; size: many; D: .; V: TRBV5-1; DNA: TGCGCCAGCAGCTTGCATGGGTCCACTGAAGCTTTCTTT; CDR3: CASSLHGSTEAFF
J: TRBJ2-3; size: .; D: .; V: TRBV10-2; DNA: TGCGCCAGCAGTGAAACCTTTTTGACGCAGTATTTT; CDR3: CASSETFLTQYF
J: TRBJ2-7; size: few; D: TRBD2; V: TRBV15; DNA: TGTGCCACCAGCAGGGAGACTAGCGCCGTATACGAGCAGTACTTC; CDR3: CATSRETSAVYEQYF
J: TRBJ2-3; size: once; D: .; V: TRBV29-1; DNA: TGCAGCGTTGACGAGGGCCAGACAGATACGCAGTATTTT; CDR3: CSVDEGQTDTQYF
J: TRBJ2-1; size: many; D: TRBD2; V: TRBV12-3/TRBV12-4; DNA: TGTGCCAGCAGTACCGGGAGGCTAGATTCTCCGTTCTTC; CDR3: CASSTGRLDSPFF
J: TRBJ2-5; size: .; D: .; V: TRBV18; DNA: TGTGCCAGCTCACCCGCCGCGGTTCTGAAGACCCAGTACTTC; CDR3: CASSPAAVLKTQYF
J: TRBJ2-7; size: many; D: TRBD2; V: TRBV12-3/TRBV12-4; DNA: TGTGCCAGCAGTTTTCTGCTAGCGGGGTCGGGGCAGTACTTC; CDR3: CASSFLLAGSGQYF
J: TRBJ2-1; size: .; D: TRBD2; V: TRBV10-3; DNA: TGTGCCATCAGCGGGGCGCTAGCGGGAGGAAATGAGCAGTTCTTC; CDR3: CAISGALAGGNEQFF
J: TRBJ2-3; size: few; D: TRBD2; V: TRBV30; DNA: TGTGCCTGGAGACCGACTAGCGCAGATACGCAGTATTTT; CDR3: CAWRPTSADTQYF
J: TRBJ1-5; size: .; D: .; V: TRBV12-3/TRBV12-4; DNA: TGTGCCAGCACCGGGGGTAGCAGGACTCAGCCCCAGCATTTT; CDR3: CASTGGSRTQPQHF
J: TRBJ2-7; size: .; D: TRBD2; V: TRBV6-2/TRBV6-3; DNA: TGTGCCAGTCTAGCGGGAGGGATCAACGAGCAGTACTTC; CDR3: CASLAGGINEQYF
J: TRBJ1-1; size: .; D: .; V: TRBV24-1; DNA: TGTGCCCCCGAGCCGGGGGCCACTGAAGCTTTCTTT; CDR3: CAPEPGATEAFF
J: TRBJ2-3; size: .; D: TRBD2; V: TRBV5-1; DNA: TGCGCCAGCACCCCCGGGACTAGCGGCACAGATACGCAGTATTTT; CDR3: CASTPGTSGTDTQYF
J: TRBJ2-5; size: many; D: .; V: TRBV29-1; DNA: TGCAGCGTTGGTTTGTTCGGAGAGACCCAGTACTTC; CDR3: CSVGLFGETQYF
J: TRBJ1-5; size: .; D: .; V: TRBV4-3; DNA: TGCGCCAGCAGCCAAGATCCCCAGGGGAATCAGCCCCAGCATTTT; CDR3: CASSQDPQGNQPQHF